What follows describes a single T cell receptor beta chain. Other DNA sequences within the sample encode an identical CDR3. Per the study methods: Amplification of reference gene primers was used by the study to estimate nucleated cell counts. The assay was immunoSEQ multiplex PCR, and TCRdb's table has in-frame clones only and misses some. The V and J calls and clone size come from that table; D and trimming were worked out from the DNA. The table includes 75,000 to 100,000 clones, 70% to 90% detected once. This sample was included in a study of blood T cell repertoires in COVID-19. Study-wide context: COVID-19 samples collected from the United States, Italy and Spain covered acute and convalescent phases. Sources were T cells, B-cell-depleted T cells, or PBMCs; the material itself was cDNA or gDNA.

V gave up 2 bases and J gave up 8 bases; unmatched junction bases: 6. The CDR3 is 14 amino acids. CDR1 is SQVTM and CDR2 is ANQGSEA in the germline V gene. The chain recombines TRBV29-1 with TRBJ1-2, with TRBD1 matching over 12 bases. The material sequenced was peripheral blood. The clonotype was recovered from a human donor in a cohort sampled during active COVID-19. For the CDR3, the DNA is TGCAGCGTTGAACGGGGACAGGGGGCGGGGGGCTACACCTTC. Amino acid sequence: CSVERGQGAGGYTF.